The 20 T cell receptor beta chains reported below all come from one sample, sequenced in a study of blood T cell repertoires in COVID-19. The method was immunoSEQ multiplex PCR; TCRdb's version includes in-frame clones alone and lacks a portion of them. The repertoire holds 40,000 to 50,000 clones, 89% seen once, with around 0.4% in the top ten. The sample consisted of peripheral blood. The origin of the receptors is a human donor in a cohort sampled during active COVID-19.

This chain connects TRBV4-3 to TRBJ2-6; perhaps TRBD1 as D (6 bases). The V gene lost 0 bases and the J gene lost 1 base, with 19 bases spanning the gap. CDR1 is LGHNA, CDR2 YSLEER, per germline. There are 20 residues in the CDR3. The CDR3 region is CASSQDRFPGVKSGANVLTF. In DNA, the CDR3 is TGCGCCAGCAGCCAAGACAGGTTTCCAGGGGTCAAGTCTGGGGCCAACGTCCTGACTTTC.

The chain has TRBV6-5 and TRBJ1-1, with 7 positions matching TRBD1. Germline loops: CDR1 MNHEY, CDR2 SVGAGI. With 0 bases clipped from V and 5 bases from J, the junction kept 9 bases outside the gene matches. The length of the CDR3 is 16 residues. The CDR3 DNA sequence: TGTGCCAGCAGTTACTCCGGGAGGGGGCGCGTGACTGAAGCTTTCTTT. Protein: CASSYSGRGRVTEAFF.

V usage is TRBV7-2 and J usage is TRBJ1-6, with TRBD1 matching over 9 bases. The CDR3 covers 15 residues. Losses at the gene ends were 5 bases for V and 8 bases for J; bases not matched to a gene: 7. In germline, CDR1 is SGHTA, CDR2 FQGNSA. CDR3 in amino acids: CASSRSGQGHSPLHF. The CDR3 DNA reads TGTGCCAGCAGCAGATCGGGACAGGGACATTCACCCCTCCACTTT.

This chain uses TRBV9 with TRBJ1-2; D gene ambiguous. The V end lost 0 bases, the J end lost 2 bases, and 11 bases lay between the germline ends. The CDR3 length is 15 residues. Germline values: CDR1 SGDLS, CDR2 YYNGEE. CDR3 sequence (DNA): TGTGCCAGCAGCGTAGGGATTGGGCTAAACTATGGCTACACCTTC. This sequence encodes CASSVGIGLNYGYTF.

Details on this clone: Other nucleotide sequences in the sample specify the same CDR3. The rearrangement links TRBV19 to TRBJ1-1, with D unclear. Germline V gene lookup returns CDR1 LNHDA and CDR2 SQIVND (reference sequence). This CDR3 is 13 amino acids long. The ends were cut back, 3 bases at V and 1 base at J, with 6 bases in the middle. CDR3 protein: CASSISGNTEAFF. CDR3 in DNA: TGTGCCAGTAGTATTTCCGGGAACACTGAAGCTTTCTTT. The complete variable domain, with remaining parts taken from reference TRBV19 and TRBJ1-1, reads DGGITQSPKYLFRKEGQNVTLSCEQNLNHDAMYWYRQDPGQGLRLIYYSQIVNDFQKGDIAEGYSVSREKKESFPLTVTSAQKNPTAFYLCASSISGNTEAFFGQGTRLTVV.

The chain carries TRBV7-2 and TRBJ1-1, with 10 bases that match TRBD1. V lost 4 bases and J lost 4; bases outside the gene matches: 15. The CDR3 sequence is 18 residues long. The germline V gene encodes CDR1 SGHTA and CDR2 FQGNSA. CDR3 DNA sequence: TGTGCCAGCAGCTCGCCCCGGTATAGGACAGGGGGAGGCACTGAAGCTTTCTTT. Protein sequence: CASSSPRYRTGGGTEAFF.

This sequence joins TRBV4-2 and TRBJ2-3, with 10 positions matching TRBD2. The CDR3 extends over 18 amino acids. Germline CDR1 and CDR2: LGHNA and YNFKEQ. J was trimmed by 3 bases and V by 0 bases; bases with no gene match: 9. The CDR3 bases are TGTGCCAGCAGCCAAGATCTCCCGACTAGCGGGTCGACAGATACGCAGTATTTT. Translation gives CASSQDLPTSGSTDTQYF.

This chain's CDR3 is CASSQRDREAFF. The CDR3 DNA sequence: TGTGCCAGCAGCCAAAGGGACAGGGAAGCTTTCTTT. The rearrangement links TRBV7-2 to TRBJ1-1, with 8 bases matching TRBD1. The CDR3 has 12 residues. Germline CDR1 is SGHTA and CDR2 is FQGNSA. J gave up 8 bases and V 5 bases, and 4 bases lay outside the gene matches.

J is TRBJ1-2 and V is TRBV6-5, with TRBD1 identical over 10 bases. V was pared by 6 bases and J by 4 bases, with 2 bases of the junction left unmatched. CDR3 length: 13 amino acids. CDR1 and CDR2 from the germline V gene are MNHEY and SVGAGI. CDR3 in DNA: TGTGCCAGCAGCAGGGACAGGGGCTATGGCTACACCTTC. This encodes CASSRDRGYGYTF.

The rearrangement uses TRBV19 and TRBJ1-2; D not resolved. CDR3 size: 14 residues. CDR1 is LNHDA and CDR2 is SQIVND in the germline V gene (reference sequence). Between the trimmed V and J ends, which lost 3 bases and 4 bases, there was a span of 12 bases. The CDR3: CASSIVEEGYGYTF. In nucleotides, the CDR3 is TGTGCCAGTAGTATTGTCGAGGAGGGCTATGGCTACACCTTC.

The chain couples TRBV10-3 to TRBJ2-6, with D maybe TRBD2 (5 bases). This CDR3 region has 15 residues. The germline V gene encodes CDR1 ENHRY and CDR2 SYGVKD. Trimming took 7 bases from V and 1 from J, leaving 11 bases between them. The CDR3 region has the DNA TGTGCCATCACCGATGGCGGGTCTGGGGCCAACGTCCTGACTTTC. This translates into CAITDGGSGANVLTF.

The genes are TRBV11-2 and TRBJ1-1; TRBD1 is a possible D gene (6 bases). Per germline, CDR1 SGHAT and CDR2 FQNNGV. Trimming pared 5 bases from V and 1 base from J, leaving 20 bases between. The CDR3 runs to 17 residues. The CDR3 sequence: CASSPVRSGQANTEAFF. The CDR3 DNA follows: TGTGCCAGCAGCCCCGTTAGGTCGGGACAAGCGAACACTGAAGCTTTCTTT.

This rearrangement joins TRBV7-8 to TRBJ1-1; D remains ambiguous. This CDR3 contains 14 residues. Germline V gene lookup returns CDR1 SGHVS and CDR2 FQNEAQ. The ends were cut back, 6 bases at V and 7 bases at J, with 18 bases in the middle. CDR3 nucleotides: TGTGCCAGCAGTCCGCGGAGGGCACGGGGTGAAGCTTTCTTT. It specifies CASSPRRARGEAFF. Variable domain in full (rest from reference TRBV7-8 and TRBJ1-1): GAGVSQSPRYKVAKRGQDVALRCDPISGHVSLFWYQQALGQGPEFLTYFQNEAQLDKSGLPSDRFFAERPEGSVSTLKIQRTQQEDSAVYLCASSPRRARGEAFFGQGTRLTVV.

The CDR3 sequence is CASSFSGQGYEQYF. Here the CDR3 DNA reads TGTGCCAGCAGTTTCTCCGGACAGGGCTACGAGCAGTACTTC. The rearrangement links TRBV27 to TRBJ2-7, with TRBD1 matching over 8 bases. There are 14 residues in the CDR3. The junction had 4 bases not matched to a gene; V was cut back by 3 bases and J by 3 bases. Germline CDR1 and CDR2: MNHEY and SMNVEV (reference sequence).

This clone came up once. This chain connects TRBV20-1 to TRBJ2-3; 7 bases are a match to TRBD2. The CDR3 runs to 13 residues. The V gene end was trimmed by 3 bases and the J gene end by 7 bases; junction bases not matched to a gene: 7. Germline V gene data show CDR1 as DFQATT and CDR2 as SNEGSKA (reference sequence). The CDR3 region is CSASGGGVNTQYF. The CDR3 bases are TGCAGTGCTAGTGGTGGGGGGGTAAATACGCAGTATTTT.

J is TRBJ2-7 and V is TRBV9; weak D call: TRBD2 (6 bases). This CDR3 has 15 amino acids. The germline V and J ends were trimmed by 4 bases and 0 bases, with 14 bases remaining between them. Germline V gene lookup returns CDR1 SGDLS and CDR2 YYNGEE. The DNA of the CDR3 is TGTGCCAGCAGCCCCGGGGCGGGGAGCTCCTACGAGCAGTACTTC. Protein product: CASSPGAGSSYEQYF.

This chain links TRBV18 with TRBJ1-1; maybe TRBD1 (5 bases). Trimming took off 0 bases at V and 5 bases at J, with 13 bases between the two ends. Germline-derived CDR1 and CDR2 are KGHSH and LQKENI. This CDR3 region has 15 residues. The CDR3 coding sequence is TGTGCCAGCTCACCACCGCGCAGGGTGGAGACTGAAGCTTTCTTT. This encodes CASSPPRRVETEAFF.

The chain employs TRBV28 and TRBJ2-7; 7 bases match TRBD2. The ends lost 6 bases at V and 0 bases at J; junction bases unmatched: 8. In germline, CDR1 is MDHEN, CDR2 SYDVKM. CDR3 length: 15 residues. In nucleotides, the CDR3 is TGTGCCAGCAGCTGGGGAGGGACCCGCTCCTACGAGCAGTACTTC. Amino acid sequence: CASSWGGTRSYEQYF.

Here the CDR3 DNA reads TGTGCCAGCAGTGCTGAGGGGGATAGCAATCAGCCCCAGCATTTT. Residues: CASSAEGDSNQPQHF. V and J are TRBV2 and TRBJ1-5, with D maybe TRBD1 (6 bases). Germline V lookup: CDR1 SNHLY, CDR2 FYNNEI. The length of the CDR3 is 15 residues. V was clipped by 4 bases and J by 0 bases, with 10 bases between them.

The chain couples TRBV9 to TRBJ1-3; D perhaps matches TRBD1 (5 bases). With 0 bases removed from V and 0 bases from J, the gap between germline ends came to 10 bases. CDR3 length: 16 amino acids. Germline lookup yields CDR1 SGDLS and CDR2 YYNGEE. The CDR3 is CASSVVGTGSGNTIYF. CDR3 bases: TGTGCCAGCAGCGTAGTGGGAACAGGCTCTGGAAACACCATATATTTT.